This T cell receptor beta chain was sequenced for a study of molecular identifiers for immune sequencing clone quantification. Listed TCR primers and previously described methods were used for bulk TCR libraries. TCRdb itself ran the PCR reads through MiXCR, one entry per CDR3 protein. The sample has 50,000 or so distinct CDR3 sequences, under 30% seen once. Researchers sorted naive CD8 T cells as cells that were CD8+CD4-CCR7+CD45RA+. General study results and limits: Clones above 20 RNA copies contained over 97% of effector molecules but under 1% of naive ones.

Trimming cost V 4 bases and J 10 bases, with 17 bases left between them. The CDR3 runs 13 residues. Germline lookup yields CDR1 MGHRA and CDR2 YSYEKL. Concerning this clonotype itself: Antigen unknown.

This receptor was identified in a human donor in good health. Some libraries in this study had Jurkat cell RNA spiked in. Sequencing was performed on naive CD8+ T cells from blood, with Jurkat cell RNA spiked in. Subset meaning: FACS-sorted CD8+CD4-CCR7+CD45RA+ naive T cells. The chain recombines TRBV4-1 with TRBJ2-7, with TRBD1 as a possible D gene (7 bases). The CDR3 is CASSRVPGDRQYF. The CDR3 DNA follows: TGCGCCAGCAGCCGAGTTCCGGGGGACAGACAGTACTTC.